This note documents a single TCR beta chain sequence. Clones were sequenced by immunoSEQ multiplex PCR, and TCRdb holds only the in-frame ones, with some missing. The data contain 150,000 or so clones, approximately 83% of them singletons. This sample stems from a study of blood T cell repertoires in COVID-19. Overall study context: Acute and convalescent COVID-19 samples came from the United States, Italy and Spain.

This sequence originates from a woman aged 60 to 75 with acute or convalescent COVID-19. Sequences were obtained from peripheral blood.

The CDR3 loop reads CASSYRRGREPQHF. CDR3 nucleotide sequence: TGTGCCAGCAGTTACAGGAGGGGGCGGGAACCCCAGCATTTT. V gene TRBV6-2 or TRBV6-3 combines with J gene TRBJ1-5, with TRBD1 matching over 7 bases. CDR1 MNHEY and CDR2 SVGEGT come from the germline V gene. The CDR3 spans 14 residues. The trim removed 2 bases at V and 10 bases at J, leaving 8 bases unmatched.